The 26 T cell receptor beta chains presented below share a single source sample, sequenced in a study of T cells after yellow fever vaccination. TCRdb recomputed calls from the 5' RACE reads with MiXCR, one row per CDR3 protein. The table has hundreds of thousands of distinct CDR3 sequences, 3.6% seen once; the top ten hold 23%. The source material was PBMCs, sampled on the day of the yellow fever booster vaccination. All receptors come from a man aged 18 to 29 who received the YFV17D yellow fever vaccine.

The chain joins TRBV19 to TRBJ2-7; D unclear. Trimming pared 3 bases from V and 0 bases from J, leaving 9 bases between. The length of the CDR3 is 14 residues. CDR1 and CDR2 (germline): LNHDA, SQIVND (reference sequence). This CDR3 reads CASSMIVDSYEQYF. CDR3 coding DNA: TGTGCCAGTAGTATGATCGTAGACTCCTACGAGCAGTACTTC.

The sample holds a few counts of this clonotype. The chain joins TRBV5-1 to TRBJ2-3; D may correspond to TRBD1 or TRBD2 (6 bases each). This CDR3 comprises 15 residues. V lost 5 bases and J lost 3, with 16 bases in between. CDR1 is SGHRS, CDR2 YFSETQ, per germline. CDR3 amino acids: CASSMHGGPTDTQYF. The DNA of the CDR3 is TGCGCCAGCAGTATGCATGGGGGGCCTACAGATACGCAGTATTTT.

This clonotype was recorded at least ten times. This chain uses TRBV5-1 with TRBJ1-1; D possibly corresponds to TRBD1 (5 bases). Trimming stripped 7 bases from V and 0 bases from J, with 19 bases between. The CDR3 is made up of 16 amino acids. Germline-derived CDR1 and CDR2 are SGHRS and YFSETQ. The CDR3 DNA sequence: TGCGCCAGCTCCCAGACCGGGGCCCGAATGAACACTGAAGCTTTCTTT. Its translation is CASSQTGARMNTEAFF.

This clonotype was detected a few times. The chain is built from TRBV4-3 and TRBJ2-3; no reliable D call. Germline loops: CDR1 LGHNA, CDR2 YSLEER. CDR3 length: 15 residues. The ends were cut back, 0 bases at V and 6 bases at J, with 13 bases in the middle. The CDR3 loop is CASSQDASGGDTQYF. Here the CDR3 DNA reads TGCGCCAGCAGCCAAGATGCCTCAGGCGGCGATACGCAGTATTTT.

This clonotype occurred a few times. The J gene is TRBJ1-6, the V gene TRBV27; unclear D gene. The V end was cut by 5 bases, the J end by 10 bases, with 15 bases between. This CDR3 comprises 14 residues. Germline loops: CDR1 MNHEY, CDR2 SMNVEV (reference sequence). The CDR3 bases are TGTGCCAGCAGTCTGGATGTAGAGTGGTCACCCCTCCACTTT. This gives the protein CASSLDVEWSPLHF.

There are a few counts of this clonotype. The DNA of the CDR3 is TGTGCCAGCAGCCAAGATGGTGGACAAAACACTGAAGCTTTCTTT. This gives the protein CASSQDGGQNTEAFF. V and J are TRBV3-1 and TRBJ1-1; possible D gene TRBD1, 5 bases. The germline V gene encodes CDR1 LGHDT and CDR2 YNNKEL (reference sequence). V was clipped by 0 bases and J by 2 bases, with 10 bases between them. CDR3 size: 15 residues.

This clonotype has a handful of counts. The rearrangement uses TRBV4-1 and TRBJ1-2; D is undetermined. V lost 0 bases, J lost 9 bases, and 5 bases lay in between. There are 11 residues in the CDR3. CDR1 is MGHRA, CDR2 YSYEKL, per germline. The CDR3 DNA is TGCGCCAGCAGCCAAGATGGCAGCTACACCTTC. This translates into CASSQDGSYTF.

This clonotype has at least ten counts. J is TRBJ2-1 and V is TRBV20-1; D assignment may be TRBD1 or TRBD2 (6 bases each). Germline lookup yields CDR1 DFQATT and CDR2 SNEGSKA (reference sequence). The CDR3 spans 16 residues. Trimming pared 4 bases from V and 0 bases from J, leaving 16 bases between. The CDR3 DNA is TGCAGTGCTACCCCTACGGGGGCCCCCTCCTACAATGAGCAGTTCTTC. This sequence encodes CSATPTGAPSYNEQFF.

Many counts were recorded for this clonotype. This chain joins TRBV6-5 and TRBJ2-5; D possibly uses TRBD1 or TRBD2 (6 bases each). V lost 6 bases and J lost 2, with 13 bases in between. The CDR3 has 14 residues. Germline V gene lookup returns CDR1 MNHEY and CDR2 SVGAGI. The CDR3 sequence: CASSYGGTQETQYF. The DNA for the CDR3 is TGTGCCAGCAGCTACGGCGGGACACAAGAGACCCAGTACTTC.

This clonotype was counted a few times. The rearrangement uses TRBV20-1 and TRBJ1-2; D is undetermined. Germline CDR1 is DFQATT and CDR2 is SNEGSKA (reference sequence). Trimming shortened V by 4 bases and J by 7 bases, and 16 bases separated the two germline ends. The CDR3 has 13 amino acids. The CDR3 loop is CSATTRQKRGYTF. The CDR3 region has the DNA TGCAGTGCTACGACTCGGCAGAAACGTGGCTACACCTTC.

This clonotype was recorded at least ten times. The chain joins TRBV4-1 to TRBJ2-2; 10 bases agree with TRBD2. V shed 0 bases and J 7 bases; nucleotides not matched to a gene: 11. Germline CDR1 is MGHRA and CDR2 is YSYEKL. The length of the CDR3 is 18 residues. The CDR3 region is CASSQDPLAGAHGGELFF. The DNA for the CDR3 is TGCGCCAGCAGCCAAGACCCGCTAGCGGGGGCCCATGGCGGGGAGCTGTTTTTT.

This clonotype was observed many times. The chain is built from TRBV11-2 and TRBJ2-3; 10 nucleotides match TRBD2. Germline CDR1 reads SGHAT; CDR2 reads FQNNGV. This CDR3 spans 14 amino acids. V gave up 4 bases and J gave up 4 bases; unmatched junction bases: 2. This CDR3 reads CASSSLAGSDTQYF. The CDR3 DNA follows: TGTGCCAGCAGCTCACTAGCGGGGTCAGATACGCAGTATTTT.

This clonotype was counted at least ten times. The rearrangement links TRBV5-1 to TRBJ2-5; tentative D call: TRBD2 (6 bases). Germline V gene lookup returns CDR1 SGHRS and CDR2 YFSETQ. The CDR3 is 13 amino acids. Trimming cost V 1 base and J 6 bases, with 10 bases left between them. The CDR3 sequence: CASSLTGEKTQYF. The CDR3 nucleotides are TGCGCCAGCAGCTTGACGGGGGAAAAGACCCAGTACTTC.

This CDR3 reads CAISGSTGDTQYF. Written as DNA, the CDR3 is TGTGCCATCAGTGGGTCAACGGGAGATACGCAGTATTTT. The chain couples TRBV10-3 to TRBJ2-3; D is uncertain. The CDR3 is 13 amino acids. Germline V gives CDR1 ENHRY, CDR2 SYGVKD. V gave up 4 bases and J gave up 5 bases, with 10 bases separating them.

This clonotype was seen ten or more times. The chain combines TRBV29-1 with TRBJ2-3, with D possibly TRBD1 on 5 matching bases. V lost 8 bases and J 1 base, leaving 13 bases between the germline ends. CDR1 SQVTM and CDR2 ANQGSEA come from the germline V gene. The CDR3 covers 13 residues. This CDR3 reads CSLEPRGTDTQYF. The DNA for the CDR3 is TGCAGCTTAGAACCCAGGGGCACAGATACGCAGTATTTT.

This clonotype was counted ten times or more. The V call is TRBV28, the J call TRBJ1-1; D call uncertain. V gave up 6 bases and J gave up 7 bases, with 12 bases separating them. The CDR3 runs to 12 residues. The germline CDR1 and CDR2 sequences are MDHEN and SYDVKM. The CDR3 here is CASSPPGNEAFF. The CDR3 DNA reads TGTGCCAGCAGCCCCCCGGGGAATGAAGCTTTCTTT.

The chain links TRBV4-1 to TRBJ1-1; possibly TRBD1 for D (6 bases). The CDR3 is 16 amino acids. The ends were cut back, 6 bases at V and 0 bases at J, with 17 bases in the middle. Germline-derived CDR1 and CDR2 are MGHRA and YSYEKL. CDR3 DNA: TGCGCCAGCAGTCCTAGGACAGTTACCATGAACACTGAAGCTTTCTTT. This encodes CASSPRTVTMNTEAFF.

In its sample, this clonotype was seen a few times. CDR3 sequence: CASSQWGTSGGAYYNEQFF. The CDR3 bases are TGTGCCAGCAGCCAATGGGGAACTAGCGGGGGGGCTTACTACAATGAGCAGTTCTTC. The genes are TRBV4-2 and TRBJ2-1; 13 positions agree with TRBD2. V gave up 2 bases and J gave up 3 bases; unmatched junction bases: 10. The CDR3 has 19 residues. Germline V gene lookup returns CDR1 LGHNA and CDR2 YNFKEQ.

This clonotype was observed a few times. This chain uses TRBV20-1 with TRBJ2-5; 11 nucleotides match TRBD2. The CDR3 consists of 15 residues. Unmatched junction bases numbered 10, after V lost 6 bases and J lost 4 bases. Germline V gene data show CDR1 as DFQATT and CDR2 as SNEGSKA (reference sequence). The CDR3 reads CSAISGGADIETQYF. DNA of the CDR3: TGCAGTGCCATTAGCGGGGGGGCTGATATAGAGACCCAGTACTTC.

This clonotype was observed at least ten times. This chain links TRBV7-8 with TRBJ2-5, with 9 bases fitting TRBD2. Germline V lookup: CDR1 SGHVS, CDR2 FQNEAQ. V trimming: 5 bases; J trimming: 4 bases; junction bases outside the gene matches: 11. This CDR3 spans 16 amino acids. This CDR3 reads CASSLDPGTSIETQYF. The CDR3 region has the DNA TGTGCCAGCAGCCTAGACCCCGGGACTAGCATAGAGACCCAGTACTTC.

The chain is built from TRBV5-1 and TRBJ2-7, with D possibly matching TRBD2 (6 bases). V was shortened by 2 bases and J by 2 bases, with 11 bases between the two germline ends. Germline loops: CDR1 SGHRS, CDR2 YFSETQ. CDR3 size: 14 residues. The CDR3 loop is CASSFSAGPYEQYF. The CDR3 bases are TGCGCCAGCAGCTTTTCTGCGGGGCCCTACGAGCAGTACTTC.

The chain is built from TRBV29-1 and TRBJ2-7; D may be TRBD1 (5 bases). V was pared by 6 bases and J by 7 bases, with 16 bases between. The CDR3 has 12 amino acids. Germline values: CDR1 SQVTM, CDR2 ANQGSEA. CDR3 DNA: TGCAGCGTCGTCCCAGGGTATGAGGAGCAGTACTTC. It is translated as CSVVPGYEEQYF.

This clonotype was recorded at least ten times. This rearrangement joins TRBV12-3 or TRBV12-4 to TRBJ1-1, with a possible D match to TRBD1 (6 bases). The CDR3 has 13 amino acids. V was trimmed by 1 base and J by 10 bases, leaving 13 bases between them. Here the CDR3 reads CASSLGTGQIAFF. The CDR3 DNA reads as TGTGCCAGCAGTTTAGGAACAGGGCAGATAGCTTTCTTT.

This clonotype was picked up many times. The chain has TRBV3-1 and TRBJ2-1, with 14 bases identical to TRBD2. The CDR3 runs to 20 residues. Trimming took 1 base from V and 1 from J; bases not matched to a gene: 9. Germline loops: CDR1 LGHDT, CDR2 YNNKEL (reference sequence). CDR3 region: CASSQGLTSGGAPSYNEQFF. The CDR3 DNA is TGTGCCAGCAGCCAAGGCCTGACTAGCGGGGGGGCCCCATCCTACAATGAGCAGTTCTTC.

This clonotype was found many times. The chain carries TRBV7-2 and TRBJ2-7; D is tentatively TRBD1 or TRBD2 (5 bases each). Germline V gene lookup returns CDR1 SGHTA and CDR2 FQGNSA. The CDR3 is 14 amino acids. Trimming took off 2 bases at V and 5 bases at J, with 13 bases between the two ends. The CDR3 region has the DNA TGTGCCAGCAGCTTACTGCTCCGGGGCCACGAGCAGTACTTC. Its protein is CASSLLLRGHEQYF.

This sequence joins TRBV27 and TRBJ1-5; D unclear. The CDR3 contains 16 residues. Germline assignment: CDR1 MNHEY and CDR2 SMNVEV (reference sequence). Trimming took 2 bases from V and 0 from J, leaving 11 bases between them. This CDR3 reads CASSLVGSYSNQPQHF. The CDR3 DNA reads TGTGCCAGCAGTTTAGTGGGCAGTTATAGCAATCAGCCCCAGCATTTT.